This T cell receptor (beta chain) was retrieved from a study of CXCR3-negative and CXCR3-positive naive CD8 T cells. Points from the study as a whole: High diversity, comparable across both naive subsets, contrasted with much lower diversity in memory CD8+ cells. In naive cells, CXCR3-negative and CXCR3-positive subsets had similar TRBV-TRBJ usage; memory cells differed. CXCR3-positive naive cells had more hydrophobic TRB CDR3s than CXCR3-negative naive cells.

A remark on this clonotype: The antigen is unknown.

UMI-labeled 5' RACE yielded the TRB cDNA libraries. Using the 5' RACE reads, TCRdb records one entry per CDR3 protein without DNA. Its listing shows some 48,000 distinct CDR3 sequences. Germline-derived CDR1 and CDR2 are DFQATT and SNEGSKA (reference sequence). CDR3 length equals 13 residues. Researchers reported sorting every CD8+ T cell subset in triplicate, 300,000 to 350,000 cells per sort. The origin of this receptor is a human donor in good health. Some clones in this sample may be carry-over from other donors' samples. What was sequenced was naive CXCR3- CD8+ T cells from blood. This sample's subset: CD45RO-CCR7+CD27+CD95- naive CD8+ T cells lacking CXCR3 (TNR3-). The chain couples TRBV20-1 to TRBJ2-3; the TCRdb D gene call, TRBD2, has no DNA to confirm it. The chain's CDR3 is CSVGGPSTDTQYF.